This T cell receptor beta chain is drawn from a study of CD8+CD57+ T cells in acquired aplastic anemia. Study-wide background: Sorted cells (CD4+ and CD8+) yielded DNA amounts that averaged 3.2 ug.

For sequencing, patients were chosen who had shown expansion of CD8+CD57+ cells by flow cytometry. No therapy had been given to the patients at the time of blood sampling. This clonotype appeared many times. CDR1 is MGHRA and CDR2 is YSYEKL in the germline V gene. Trimming pared 5 bases from V and 3 bases from J, leaving 20 bases between. There are 16 residues in the CDR3. TCR beta VDJ and CDR3 were profiled, and genomic DNA was the template. TCRdb called the reads again in MiXCR, with one record for every CDR3 protein. Here the sample spans around 500,000 distinct CDR3 sequences, around a third being singletons.

This sequence was found in a human donor with aplastic anemia. Sequencing was performed on sorted CD4+, CD8+, or CD8+CD57+ T cells (not recorded which) from PBMCs. This chain links TRBV4-1 with TRBJ2-7; D perhaps matches TRBD1 (6 bases). The CDR3 spells CASSIRTASVHYEQYF. In DNA, the CDR3 is TGCGCCAGCAGCATTCGGACAGCAAGTGTCCACTACGAGCAGTACTTC.